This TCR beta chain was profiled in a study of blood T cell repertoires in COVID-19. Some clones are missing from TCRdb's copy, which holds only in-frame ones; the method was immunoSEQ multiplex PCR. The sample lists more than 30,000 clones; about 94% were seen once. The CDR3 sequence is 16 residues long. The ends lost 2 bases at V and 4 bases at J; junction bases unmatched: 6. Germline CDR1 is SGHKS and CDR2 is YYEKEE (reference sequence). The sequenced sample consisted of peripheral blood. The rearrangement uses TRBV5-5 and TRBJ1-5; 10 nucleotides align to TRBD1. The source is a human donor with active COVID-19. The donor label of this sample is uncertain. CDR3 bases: TGTGCCAGCAGCTTAGAGACAGGGGGCCCAAATCAGCCCCAGCATTTT. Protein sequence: CASSLETGGPNQPQHF.